This T cell receptor (beta chain) derives from a study of T-cell reconstitution after alpha-beta-depleted transplantation in children. The library targeted TCRbeta and was prepared with unique molecular identifiers. TCRdb reanalysed the PCR reads using MiXCR and keeps one entry per CDR3 protein. The data hold approximately 230,000 distinct CDR3 sequences, with 20% to 30% observed a single time. After removal of 0 bases from V and 2 bases from J, the junction contained 10 bases not matched to a gene. Looked up from germline, CDR1 is DFQATT and CDR2 is SNEGSKA (reference sequence). The CDR3 contains 17 residues.

This TCR came from a female patient between 2 and 15 years old who had a stem cell transplant for congenital amegakaryocytic thrombocytopenia, so the T cells may come from the graft donor. Specimen: PBMCs, mostly from graft donor cells, collected 360 days after TCRalphabeta/CD19-depleted stem cell transplant. The chain links TRBV20-1 to TRBJ2-7; 10 bases match TRBD1. The CDR3 loop reads CSARDLGQGILAYEQYF. CDR3 sequence (DNA): TGCAGTGCTAGAGATCTGGGACAGGGGATCTTGGCCTACGAGCAGTACTTC.